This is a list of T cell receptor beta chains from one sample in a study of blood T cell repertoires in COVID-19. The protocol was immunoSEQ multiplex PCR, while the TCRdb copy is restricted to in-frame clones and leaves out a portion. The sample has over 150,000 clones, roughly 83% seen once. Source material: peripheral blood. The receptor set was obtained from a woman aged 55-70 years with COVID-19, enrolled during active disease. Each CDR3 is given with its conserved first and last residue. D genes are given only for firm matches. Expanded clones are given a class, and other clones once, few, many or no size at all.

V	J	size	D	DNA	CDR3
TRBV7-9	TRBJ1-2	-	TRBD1	TGTGCCAGCAGCCCCCTTCGGGACAGCCAGTCCCGCTATGGCTACACCTTC	CASSPLRDSQSRYGYTF
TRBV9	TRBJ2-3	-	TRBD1	TGTGCCAGCAGCATCCAACCACAGGGGGCGGGAGATACGCAGTATTTT	CASSIQPQGAGDTQYF
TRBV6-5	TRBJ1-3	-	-	TGTGCCAGCCGCCAGAGGGACTCTGGAAACACCATATATTTT	CASRQRDSGNTIYF
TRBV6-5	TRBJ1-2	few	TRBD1	TGTGCCAGCAACCGAATGGACAGGGACCCCTATGGCTACACCTTC	CASNRMDRDPYGYTF
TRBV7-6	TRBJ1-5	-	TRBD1	TGTGCCAGCAGCCCGGGACAGGGCAGGAATCAGCCCCAGCATTTT	CASSPGQGRNQPQHF
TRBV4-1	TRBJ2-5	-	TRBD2	TGCGCCAGCAGCCAAGTGCGATACGGGACTAGCGGAGAGCAAGAGACCCAGTACTTC	CASSQVRYGTSGEQETQYF
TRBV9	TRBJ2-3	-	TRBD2	TGTGCCAGCAGCGCCTTAGCGGGGAACACAGATACGCAGTATTTT	CASSALAGNTDTQYF
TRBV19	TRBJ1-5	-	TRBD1	TGTGCCAGTAGTATGGATGGGACAGGGGGCAATCAGCCCCAGCATTTT	CASSMDGTGGNQPQHF
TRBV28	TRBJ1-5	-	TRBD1	TGTGCCAGCAGCCGCCCGGACAGGGACAATCAGCCCCAGCATTTT	CASSRPDRDNQPQHF
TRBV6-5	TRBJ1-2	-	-	TGTGCCAGCAGCCTCGACAGGAACTATGGCTACACCTTC	CASSLDRNYGYTF
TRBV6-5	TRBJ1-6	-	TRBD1	TGTGCCAGCACCAGGGGGGCTCCGTCACCCCTCCACTTT	CASTRGAPSPLHF
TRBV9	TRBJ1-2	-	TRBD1	TGTGCCAGCAGCGTAGGAGGGACAGGGGTTGGCTACACCTTC	CASSVGGTGVGYTF
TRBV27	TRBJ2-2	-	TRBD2	TGTGCCAGCAGTTTATGGGCTAGCGGGACCGGGGAGCTGTTTTTT	CASSLWASGTGELFF
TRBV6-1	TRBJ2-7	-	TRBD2	TGTGCCAGCAGTGGTCCCTGGGGGACTAGCGGGAGTAACGAGCAGTACTTC	CASSGPWGTSGSNEQYF
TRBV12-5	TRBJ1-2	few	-	TGTGCTAGTGAACTCTTAAGTCTTGGCTACACCTTC	CASELLSLGYTF
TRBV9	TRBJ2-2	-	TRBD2	TGTGCCAGCAGCGTAGAAGCGGGAGGGGGCGGGGAGCTGTTTTTT	CASSVEAGGGGELFF
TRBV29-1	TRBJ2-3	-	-	TGCAGCGTAGAGTACAGCACAGATACGCAGTATTTT	CSVEYSTDTQYF
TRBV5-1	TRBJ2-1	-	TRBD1	TGCGCCAGCAGAATAGGGACAGGGTCCTACAATGAGCAGTTCTTC	CASRIGTGSYNEQFF
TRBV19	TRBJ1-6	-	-	TGTGCCAGTGGATATGGACAGACTAATTCACCCCTCCACTTT	CASGYGQTNSPLHF
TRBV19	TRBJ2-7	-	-	TGTGCCAGTAGTATAGGTGGGCTCCAGATCTACGAGCAGTACTTC	CASSIGGLQIYEQYF
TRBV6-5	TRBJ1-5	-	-	TGTGCCAGCAATCTACCGTGGGCAGAGAGTCAGCCCCAGCATTTT	CASNLPWAESQPQHF
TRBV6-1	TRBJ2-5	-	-	TGTGCCAGCAGTGAATTCGAAGAGCAGTACTTC	CASSEFEEQYF
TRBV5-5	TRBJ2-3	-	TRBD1	TGTGCCAGCAGCTTCAGGACAGGGGGTTCCACAGATACGCAGTATTTT	CASSFRTGGSTDTQYF
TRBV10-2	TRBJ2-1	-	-	TGCGCCAGCAGTGACAGGTACAATGAGCAGTTCTTC	CASSDRYNEQFF
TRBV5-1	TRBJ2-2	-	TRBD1	TGCGCCAGCAGCCCACAGGGGGGAGCCACCGGGGAGCTGTTTTTT	CASSPQGGATGELFF
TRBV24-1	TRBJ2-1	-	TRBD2	TGTGCCGTTCTAGCGGGGGGCGGAGAGCAGTTCTTC	CAVLAGGGEQFF
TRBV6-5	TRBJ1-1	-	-	TGTGCCAGCTGGGGGTATACAGCGGGGACTGAAGCTTTCTTT	CASWGYTAGTEAFF
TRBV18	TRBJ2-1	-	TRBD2	TGTGCCAGCTCACCCGCGGGGGGGCTCGTCAAAGAGCAGTTCTTC	CASSPAGGLVKEQFF
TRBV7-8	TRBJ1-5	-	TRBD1	TGTGCCAGCAGCATATCAGACAGGGGGAGACAGCCCCAGCATTTT	CASSISDRGRQPQHF
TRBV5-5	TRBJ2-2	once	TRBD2	TGTGCCAGCAGCCCCGGGGGGGGTGGGACCGGGGAGCTGTTTTTT	CASSPGGGGTGELFF
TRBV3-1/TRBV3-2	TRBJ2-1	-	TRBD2	TGTGCCGTCCAAGGGTCTAGCGGGAGGGCCGGCAATGAGCAGTTCTTC	CAVQGSSGRAGNEQFF
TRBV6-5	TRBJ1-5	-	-	TGTGCCAGCAGAAGACAGACAAATCAGCCCCAGCATTTT	CASRRQTNQPQHF
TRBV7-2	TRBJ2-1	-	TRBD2	TGTGCCAGCAGTTTATCTAGCGGTAAATACAATGAGCAGTTCTTC	CASSLSSGKYNEQFF
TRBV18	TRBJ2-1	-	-	TGTGCCAGCTCAGTAAACAGGGAGTCGAGGAATGAGCAGTTCTTC	CASSVNRESRNEQFF
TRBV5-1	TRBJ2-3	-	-	TGCGCCAGCAGCTTGGTGTCCTCGAGCACAGATACGCAGTATTTT	CASSLVSSSTDTQYF
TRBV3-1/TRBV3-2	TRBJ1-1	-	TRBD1	TGTGCCAGCAGCCTACAGGGGGGGAACACTGAAGCTTTCTTT	CASSLQGGNTEAFF
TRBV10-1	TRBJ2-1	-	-	TGCGCCAGCAGTGCAGGGGCGATGGAAAATGAGCAGTTCTTC	CASSAGAMENEQFF
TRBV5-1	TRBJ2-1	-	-	TGCGCCAGCAGCCGGGACTCATCGCTTTACAATGAGCAGTTCTTC	CASSRDSSLYNEQFF
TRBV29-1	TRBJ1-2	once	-	TGCAGCGTTGAGCAGTGGGGCTACACCTTC	CSVEQWGYTF
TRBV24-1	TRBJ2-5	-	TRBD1	TGTGCCACCAGTGAACCGGGACAGGGCTCAACCGAGACCCAGTACTTC	CATSEPGQGSTETQYF
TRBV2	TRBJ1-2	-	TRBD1	TGTGCCAGCAGTCCGGACAGGGGAGGCTATGGCTACACCTTC	CASSPDRGGYGYTF
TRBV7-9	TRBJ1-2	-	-	TGTGCCAGCAGCCCAGGACAACGTGGGACCTTC	CASSPGQRGTF
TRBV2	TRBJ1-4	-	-	TGTGCCAGCAGACCGACAAAAGAAAAACTGTTTTTT	CASRPTKEKLFF
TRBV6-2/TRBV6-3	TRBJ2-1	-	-	TGTGCCAGCAGTTACTCCAGATACAATGAGCAGTTCTTC	CASSYSRYNEQFF
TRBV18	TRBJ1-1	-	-	TGTGCCAGTGAGCTTATGAACACTGAAGCTTTCTTT	CASELMNTEAFF